This T cell receptor (beta chain) was documented in a study of blood T cell repertoires in COVID-19. Assay: immunoSEQ multiplex PCR; the TCRdb copy retains only in-frame clones and omits some. The profile shows about 100,000 clones, about 75% of them singletons. This CDR3 spans 16 amino acids. Germline V lookup: CDR1 GTSNPN, CDR2 SVGIG (reference sequence). Trimming took off 5 bases at V and 0 bases at J, with 17 bases between the two ends. This receptor was taken from a man aged 80 or over with acute or convalescent COVID-19. V is TRBV30 and J is TRBJ1-5; D uncertain. The specimen was peripheral blood. The CDR3: CAWATPWANSNQPQHF. DNA of the CDR3: TGTGCCTGGGCCACTCCCTGGGCGAATAGCAATCAGCCCCAGCATTTT.